This paragraph covers one T cell receptor (beta chain) sequence. The data derive from a study of blood T cell repertoires in COVID-19. Across the study: COVID-19 samples collected from the United States, Italy and Spain covered acute and convalescent phases. PBMCs, B-cell-depleted T cells, or T cells provided the cDNA or gDNA that made up the material.

Profiling relied on immunoSEQ multiplex PCR, and the TCRdb table lists in-frame clones only, not all of them. The table has about 300,000 clones, roughly 88% seen once. The CDR3 spans 14 residues. Germline loops: CDR1 MNHEY, CDR2 SVGEGT. Deletions cut 0 bases from V and 4 bases from J, with 9 bases between. The rearrangement uses TRBV6-2 or TRBV6-3 and TRBJ2-5, with D perhaps TRBD2 (6 bases). The clonotype was recovered from a woman in her thirties who had recovered from COVID-19. The material sequenced was peripheral blood. CDR3 in DNA: TGTGCCAGCAGTTACTCGGGGGGTGGAGAGACCCAGTACTTC. Translated: CASSYSGGGETQYF.